Below are 21 T cell receptor beta chains sequenced from a single sample in a study of technical replicates of blood from a few donors. Profiling relied on immunoSEQ multiplex PCR, and the TCRdb table lists in-frame clones only, not all of them. The sample records fewer than 110,000 clones, 96% being singletons. The sample comprised T cells isolated from PBMCs. The receptors shown here come from a human donor in good health.

The chain carries TRBV5-6 and TRBJ2-7; possible D gene TRBD1, 8 bases. The CDR3 consists of 14 residues. From germline, CDR1 is SGHDT and CDR2 YYEEEE. Trimming removed 4 bases at V and 12 bases at J, with 23 bases between. CDR3 residues: CASSPRGKYRGGYF. CDR3 coding DNA: TGTGCCAGCAGCCCACGGGGCAAATACAGGGGGGGGTACTTC.

This chain joins TRBV6-6 and TRBJ2-7; 11 bases align to TRBD2. The J segment lost 5 bases and the V segment lost 6 bases, leaving 9 bases of the junction unmatched. Germline loops: CDR1 MNHNY, CDR2 SVGAGI (reference sequence). The CDR3 covers 15 residues. CDR3 amino acids: CASSRTSGRSHEQYF. The CDR3 DNA follows: TGTGCCAGCAGCCGTACTAGCGGGAGATCCCACGAGCAGTACTTC.

The V call is TRBV9, the J call TRBJ2-1; D is possibly TRBD2 (5 bases). The CDR3 is 13 residues long. The ends were cut back, 2 bases at V and 5 bases at J, with 8 bases in the middle. Germline V gene sequence: CDR1 SGDLS, CDR2 YYNGEE. CDR3 loop: CASSVDWNNEQFF. The DNA of the CDR3 is TGTGCCAGCAGCGTGGACTGGAACAATGAGCAGTTCTTC.

The genes are TRBV11-2 and TRBJ2-3; the match to TRBD2 covers 12 bases. CDR3 length equals 18 residues. The junction had 6 bases not matched to a gene; V was cut back by 0 bases and J by 2 bases. The germline V gene has CDR1 SGHAT and CDR2 FQNNGV. For the CDR3, the DNA is TGTGCCAGCAGCTTAGACGGACTAGCGGGGCTTAACACAGATACGCAGTATTTT. This sequence encodes CASSLDGLAGLNTDTQYF.

The chain combines TRBV9 with TRBJ2-3; D might be TRBD2 (5 bases). There are 16 residues in the CDR3. Germline CDR1 SGDLS, CDR2 YYNGEE. The V end was cut by 3 bases, the J end by 0 bases, with 14 bases between. The CDR3 DNA reads as TGTGCCAGCAGCGCACGGAGGTCTTCTAGCACAGATACGCAGTATTTT. This gives the protein CASSARRSSSTDTQYF.

This rearrangement joins TRBV5-5 to TRBJ2-7; D is uncertain. The V and J ends lost 0 bases and 0 bases respectively, with 7 bases between them. Germline V lookup: CDR1 SGHKS, CDR2 YYEKEE (reference sequence). CDR3 length equals 14 residues. The CDR3 DNA follows: TGTGCCAGCAGCTTGGGTCCTAGCTCCTACGAGCAGTACTTC. This codes for CASSLGPSSYEQYF.

This chain links TRBV6-5 with TRBJ1-1; 7 bases match TRBD1. Germline CDR1 reads MNHEY; CDR2 reads SVGAGI. The CDR3 runs 15 residues. The V segment lost 7 bases and the J segment 1 base; nucleotides outside the gene matches: 9. The CDR3 bases are TGTGCCAGCACCTCTTACAGGGGAACGAACACTGAAGCTTTCTTT. Translating it yields CASTSYRGTNTEAFF.

CDR3 protein: CASSLGTLTDTQYF. In nucleotides, the CDR3 is TGTGCCAGCAGCCTCGGGACTCTCACAGATACGCAGTATTTT. The rearrangement uses TRBV7-3 and TRBJ2-3, with D possibly being TRBD2 (6 bases). Germline CDR1 and CDR2: SGHTA and FQGTGA. Trimming left V 5 bases short and J 2 bases short, with 11 bases between. The CDR3 sequence is 14 residues long.

The chain employs TRBV13 and TRBJ2-1, with D unclear. This CDR3 contains 14 residues. The germline gives CDR1 PRHDT, CDR2 FYEKMQ (reference sequence). V was trimmed by 4 bases and J by 8 bases, leaving 15 bases between them. CDR3 region: CASSSGAGFDEQFF. The CDR3 region has the DNA TGTGCCAGCAGCTCCGGTGCCGGTTTCGATGAGCAGTTCTTC.

The chain uses TRBV5-6 and TRBJ2-7; the D gene is possibly TRBD1 (5 bases). CDR1 is SGHDT, CDR2 YYEEEE, per germline. The CDR3 loop spans 14 amino acids. The V gene lost 3 bases and the J gene lost 3 bases, with 13 bases spanning the gap. CDR3 protein: CASSSTGRDYEQYF. CDR3 in DNA: TGTGCCAGCAGCTCCACAGGTAGGGACTACGAGCAGTACTTC.

The chain combines TRBV7-2 with TRBJ1-2; D is possibly TRBD1 (5 bases). The germline gives CDR1 SGHTA, CDR2 FQGNSA. This CDR3 comprises 16 residues. Trimming removed 1 base at V and 2 bases at J, with 14 bases between. CDR3 region: CASSLVAGGGNYGYTF. The DNA for the CDR3 is TGTGCCAGCAGCTTAGTGGCCGGGGGGGGGAACTATGGCTACACCTTC.

The chain is built from TRBV25-1 and TRBJ2-2, with D possibly being TRBD2 (6 bases). This CDR3 spans 17 amino acids. Trimming shortened V by 0 bases and J by 4 bases, and 15 bases separated the two germline ends. From germline, CDR1 is MGHDK and CDR2 SYGVNS. CDR3 DNA: TGTGCCAGCAGTGAATATTTGTACGGGGGATTCACCGGGGAGCTGTTTTTT. It yields the protein CASSEYLYGGFTGELFF.

The chain employs TRBV7-2 and TRBJ2-7, with 9 bases matching TRBD1. The CDR3 loop spans 14 amino acids. Germline values: CDR1 SGHTA, CDR2 FQGNSA. Trimming cost V 3 bases and J 3 bases; bases outside gene matches: 3. The CDR3 DNA reads as TGTGCCAGCAGCTTGGGACAGGGAATCTACGAGCAGTACTTC. Translated, it gives CASSLGQGIYEQYF.

The chain has TRBV6-6 and TRBJ1-2; TRBD1 might be the D (6 bases). This CDR3 has 14 amino acids. The germline V gene encodes CDR1 MNHNY and CDR2 SVGAGI (reference sequence). Trimming stripped 2 bases from V and 5 bases from J, with 12 bases between. The CDR3 here is CASSYGTSSYGYTF. The CDR3 nucleotides read TGTGCCAGCAGTTACGGGACATCTTCATATGGCTACACCTTC.

This clone has a single count. The chain couples TRBV5-4 to TRBJ2-4, with TRBD1 matching over 12 bases. Germline V CDR1 and CDR2: SGHNT, YYREEE (reference sequence). There are 16 residues in the CDR3. V lost 1 base and J lost 5; bases outside the gene matches: 4. The CDR3 DNA sequence: TGTGCCAGCAGCTTGTGGGACAGGGGGCTTCAAAACATTCAGTACTTC. This codes for CASSLWDRGLQNIQYF. Drawing the rest from reference TRBV5-4 and TRBJ2-4, the complete variable domain is ETGVTQSPTHLIKTRGQQVTLRCSSQSGHNTVSWYQQALGQGPQFIFQYYREEENGRGNFPPRFSGLQFPNYSSELNVNALELDDSALYLCASSLWDRGLQNIQYFGAGTRLSVL.

V and J are TRBV10-3 and TRBJ2-5; 9 bases match TRBD2. The CDR3 sequence is 16 residues long. The germline V gene has CDR1 ENHRY and CDR2 SYGVKD. Trimming cost V 1 base and J 1 base; bases outside gene matches: 4. The CDR3 bases are TGTGCCATCAGTGAGTACCTAGCGGGATCCCAAGAGACCCAGTACTTC. Residues: CAISEYLAGSQETQYF.

This chain connects TRBV28 to TRBJ2-4; D possibly corresponds to TRBD2 (7 bases). The CDR3 is 12 residues long. Trimming cost V 3 bases and J 15 bases, with 15 bases left between them. CDR1 and CDR2 from the germline V gene are MDHEN and SYDVKM. In nucleotides, the CDR3 is TGTGCCAGCAGTTTGGGGGGGACATTGGCGTACTTC. Protein product: CASSLGGTLAYF.

V gene TRBV5-1 combines with J gene TRBJ1-3; D possibly corresponds to TRBD1 (6 bases). V was shortened by 0 bases and J by 8 bases, with 12 bases between the two germline ends. The germline V gene encodes CDR1 SGHRS and CDR2 YFSETQ. The length of the CDR3 is 14 residues. The CDR3 nucleotides read TGCGCCAGCAGCTTGGAAACAGGGATAGACACCATATATTTT. Its translation: CASSLETGIDTIYF.

CDR3 nucleotide sequence: TGTGCCAGCAGCACTACCTTACTAGCGGGGGCTGGAGATACGCAGTATTTT. It specifies CASSTTLLAGAGDTQYF. The rearrangement joins TRBV4-2 to TRBJ2-3; 11 bases map to TRBD2. With 5 bases clipped from V and 5 bases from J, the junction kept 12 bases outside the gene matches. Germline loops: CDR1 LGHNA, CDR2 YNFKEQ. The CDR3 loop spans 17 amino acids.

The chain carries TRBV4-1 and TRBJ1-1; 7 bases are a match to TRBD1. The CDR3 length is 19 residues. Per the germline V gene, CDR1 is MGHRA and CDR2 is YSYEKL. V trimming: 1 base; J trimming: 2 bases; junction bases outside the gene matches: 16. Here the CDR3 DNA reads TGCGCCAGCAGCCAAGGGTTAAGGGGACAGCGAACCCCTAACACTGAAGCTTTCTTT. Amino acids: CASSQGLRGQRTPNTEAFF.

The chain couples TRBV7-6 to TRBJ1-4; 8 bases map to TRBD1. Looked up from germline, CDR1 is SGHVS and CDR2 is FNYEAQ. The CDR3 totals 15 residues. Trimming removed 4 bases from V and 0 bases from J; junction bases left unmatched: 1. The CDR3 spells CASSWTGPTNEKLFF. DNA of the CDR3: TGTGCCAGCAGCTGGACAGGGCCAACTAATGAAAAACTGTTTTTT.